This T cell receptor (beta chain) comes out of a study of blood T cell repertoires in COVID-19 (dated by TCRdb to 2018 to 2020). About the study as a whole: Samples covering the acute and convalescent phases of COVID-19 were provided by collaborators in the United States, Italy and Spain. HLA class I and class II types, where available, came from metadata supplied by the sample provider rather than from assay-based typing. The material from the prospective study consisted of cDNA or gDNA derived from T cells, B-cell-depleted T cells, or PBMCs. Nearly every sample came with metadata listing a de-identified subject ID, COVID-19 status, age in years and sex. Deeply sampled blood TCRbeta repertoires from subjects exposed to, actively infected with, or recovered from COVID-19 were included in the dataset. The samples were drawn from the first 160 participants of the ongoing ImmuneRACE study and from roughly 1,300 subjects provided by 6 global collaborators. The repertoires were released in a freely available public database intended as a resource for research on the immune response to SARS-CoV-2.

TCRbeta CDR3 regions were amplified from genomic DNA by means of the immunoSEQ Assay, a bias-controlled multiplex PCR. Per the original workflow: The number of nucleated cells in each sample was estimated from the amplification of reference gene primers within the assay. To quantify the absolute abundance of each unique TCRbeta CDR3 rearrangement, sequence reads were collapsed and filtered. For each sample, productive Simpson clonality was calculated as the square root of Simpson's diversity index across productive rearrangements. Entries here come from immuneACCESS through TCRdb and include only in-frame sequences with V and J called. Some clones fail to appear in such tables; in the studies checked, an unresolved V gene covers under half of the shortfall, and the cause of the remainder is unknown. V, J and clone size were drawn from that table, and D and trimming were deduced from the DNA. The sample table lists some 260,000 clones, under 90% of them with a count of one. In total, the top ten clones hold 3.5% to 5% of the sample.

On this clone itself: Its cognate antigen has yet to be identified. One base away there is no much larger clone; base qualities are not given.

What the work shows at the level of the full study, not this receptor alone: The amount of clinical and demographic metadata varied by source and participant and was provided uncurated.

Participants in the prospective study were enrolled through a virtual design, were aged 18 to 89 years, and lived in roughly 24 United States geographic areas. In the prospective study, participants were assigned to cohorts based on the clinical history participants reported in a screening survey and a study questionnaire. Mobile phlebotomists in the prospective study collected whole blood, serum and a nasopharyngeal or oropharyngeal swab from every participant. Prospective study participants could optionally give additional blood draws and questionnaires over an approximately 2-month period. Before DNA extraction, prospective study blood samples were shipped either frozen or at room temperature. The origin of this receptor is a man aged 30 to 39 with acute COVID-19. Sequenced sample: PBMCs or T cells enriched from blood (not recorded which).

The CDR3 region has the sequence CASSHSSRLAYGYTF. The nucleotides read TGTGCCAGTAGCCACAGCTCCCGGCTTGCCTATGGCTACACCTTC. The V and J genes are TRBV19 and TRBJ1-2; no D gene is confidently identified. Reading the germline V gene (reference sequence) gives CDR1 LNHDA and CDR2 SQIVND. Spanning cysteine to phenylalanine, the CDR3 consists of 15 amino acids. Only the CDR3 DNA is retained, 45 bases long and in frame from the first base. Trimming costs V 6 bases and J 4 bases, and their ends lie 18 bases apart. The variable domain in full, with residues beyond the CDR3 obtained from the reference TRBV19 and TRBJ1-2 genes, is DGGITQSPKYLFRKEGQNVTLSCEQNLNHDAMYWYRQDPGQGLRLIYYSQIVNDFQKGDIAEGYSVSREKKESFPLTVTSAQKNPTAFYLCASSHSSRLAYGYTFGSGTRLTVV.